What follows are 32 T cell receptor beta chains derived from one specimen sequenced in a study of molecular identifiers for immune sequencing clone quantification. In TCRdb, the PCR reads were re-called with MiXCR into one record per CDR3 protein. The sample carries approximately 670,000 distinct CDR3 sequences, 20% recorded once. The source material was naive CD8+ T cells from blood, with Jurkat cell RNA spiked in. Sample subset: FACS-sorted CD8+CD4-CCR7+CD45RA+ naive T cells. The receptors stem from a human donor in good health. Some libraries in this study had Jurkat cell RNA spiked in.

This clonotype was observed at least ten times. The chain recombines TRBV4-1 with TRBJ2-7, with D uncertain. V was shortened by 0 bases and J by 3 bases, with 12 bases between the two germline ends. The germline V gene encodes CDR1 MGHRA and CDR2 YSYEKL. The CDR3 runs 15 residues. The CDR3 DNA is TGCGCCAGCAGCCAAGATCATGGTCGTTACTACGAGCAGTACTTC. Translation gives CASSQDHGRYYEQYF.

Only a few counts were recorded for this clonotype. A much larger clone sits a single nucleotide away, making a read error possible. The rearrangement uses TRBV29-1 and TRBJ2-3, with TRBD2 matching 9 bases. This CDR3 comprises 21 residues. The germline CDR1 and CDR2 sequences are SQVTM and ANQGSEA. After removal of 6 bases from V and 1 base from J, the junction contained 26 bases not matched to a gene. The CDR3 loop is CSVGGRIPLGGGAFGTDTQYF. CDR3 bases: TGCAGCGTCGGGGGCCGTATACCCTTAGGCGGGGGGGCTTTCGGCACAGATACGCAGTATTTT.

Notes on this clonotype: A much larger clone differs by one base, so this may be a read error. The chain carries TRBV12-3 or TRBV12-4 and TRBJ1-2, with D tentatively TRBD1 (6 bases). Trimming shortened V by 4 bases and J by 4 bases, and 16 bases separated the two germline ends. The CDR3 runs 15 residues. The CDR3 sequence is CASSSAYRDFYGYTF. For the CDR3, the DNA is TGTGCCAGCAGTTCAGCGTACAGGGACTTCTATGGCTACACCTTC.

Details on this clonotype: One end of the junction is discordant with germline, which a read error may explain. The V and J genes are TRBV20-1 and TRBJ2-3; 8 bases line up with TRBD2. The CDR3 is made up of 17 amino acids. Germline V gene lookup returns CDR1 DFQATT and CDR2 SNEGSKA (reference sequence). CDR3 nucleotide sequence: TGTTGTGCTAGACCTATTAGCGGGAATAAACTCACAGATACGCAGTATTTT. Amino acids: CCARPISGNKLTDTQYF.

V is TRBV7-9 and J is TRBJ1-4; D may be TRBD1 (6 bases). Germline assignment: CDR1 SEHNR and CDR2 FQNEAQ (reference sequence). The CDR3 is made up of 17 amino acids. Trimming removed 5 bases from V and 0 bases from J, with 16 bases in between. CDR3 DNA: TGTGCCAGCAGCCACAAAACAGGGCCTGCAACTAATGAAAAACTGTTTTTT. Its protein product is CASSHKTGPATNEKLFF.

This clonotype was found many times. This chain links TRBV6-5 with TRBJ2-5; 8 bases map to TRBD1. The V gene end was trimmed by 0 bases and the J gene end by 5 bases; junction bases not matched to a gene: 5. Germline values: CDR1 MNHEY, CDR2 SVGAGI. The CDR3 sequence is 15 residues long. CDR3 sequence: CASSYSNSGGETQYF. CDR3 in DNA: TGTGCCAGCAGTTACTCGAATTCAGGGGGCGAGACCCAGTACTTC.

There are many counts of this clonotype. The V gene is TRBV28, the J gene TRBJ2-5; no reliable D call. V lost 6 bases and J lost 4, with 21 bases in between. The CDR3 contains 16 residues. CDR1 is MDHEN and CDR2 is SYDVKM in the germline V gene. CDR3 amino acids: CASREGFRSAGETQYF. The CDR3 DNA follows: TGTGCCAGCAGAGAAGGTTTCAGGAGCGCAGGAGAGACCCAGTACTTC.

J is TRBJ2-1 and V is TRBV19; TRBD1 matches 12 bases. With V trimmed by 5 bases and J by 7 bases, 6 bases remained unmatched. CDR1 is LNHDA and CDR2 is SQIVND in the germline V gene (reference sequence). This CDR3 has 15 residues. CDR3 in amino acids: CASSLGQGAGNEQFF. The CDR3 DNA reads TGTGCCAGTAGTTTGGGACAGGGGGCGGGTAATGAGCAGTTCTTC. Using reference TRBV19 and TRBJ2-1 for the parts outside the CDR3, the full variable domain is DGGITQSPKYLFRKEGQNVTLSCEQNLNHDAMYWYRQDPGQGLRLIYYSQIVNDFQKGDIAEGYSVSREKKESFPLTVTSAQKNPTAFYLCASSLGQGAGNEQFFGPGTRLTVL.

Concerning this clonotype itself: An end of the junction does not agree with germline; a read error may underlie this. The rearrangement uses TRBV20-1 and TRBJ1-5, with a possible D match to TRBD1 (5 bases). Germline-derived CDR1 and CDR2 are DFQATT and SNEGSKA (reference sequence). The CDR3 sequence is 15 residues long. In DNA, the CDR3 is TGCAGTGCTAGTTTCCCCGATTGGGGCAATCAGCCCCGGCATTTT. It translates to CSASFPDWGNQPRHF.

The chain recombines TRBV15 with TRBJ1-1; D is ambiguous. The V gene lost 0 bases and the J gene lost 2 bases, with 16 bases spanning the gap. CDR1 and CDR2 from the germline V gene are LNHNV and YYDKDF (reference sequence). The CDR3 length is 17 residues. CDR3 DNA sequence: TGTGCCACCAGCAGAGAGGTTATGCAAACACCTAACACTGAAGCTTTCTTT. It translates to CATSREVMQTPNTEAFF.

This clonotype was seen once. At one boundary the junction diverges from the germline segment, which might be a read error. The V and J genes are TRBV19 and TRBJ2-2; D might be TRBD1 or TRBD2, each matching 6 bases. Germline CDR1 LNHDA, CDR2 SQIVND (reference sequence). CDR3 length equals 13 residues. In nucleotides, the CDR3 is TGTGCCAGTAGCTATAACAGGGCCCGGGAGCTATTTTTT. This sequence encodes CASSYNRARELFF.

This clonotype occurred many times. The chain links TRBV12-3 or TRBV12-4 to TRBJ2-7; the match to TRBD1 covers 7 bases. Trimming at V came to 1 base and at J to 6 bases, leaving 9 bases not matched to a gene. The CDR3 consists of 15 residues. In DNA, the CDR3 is TGTGCCAGCAGTTTAGTCTCAGGGGGTGACGGCGAGCAGTACTTC. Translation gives CASSLVSGGDGEQYF.

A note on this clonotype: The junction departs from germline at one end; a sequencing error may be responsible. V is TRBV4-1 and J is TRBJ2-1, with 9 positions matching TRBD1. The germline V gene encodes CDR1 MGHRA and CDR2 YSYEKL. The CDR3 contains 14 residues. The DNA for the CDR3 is TGCGCCCGCAGCCAACGGTGGACAGGGGATGAGCAGTTCTTC. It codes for CARSQRWTGDEQFF.

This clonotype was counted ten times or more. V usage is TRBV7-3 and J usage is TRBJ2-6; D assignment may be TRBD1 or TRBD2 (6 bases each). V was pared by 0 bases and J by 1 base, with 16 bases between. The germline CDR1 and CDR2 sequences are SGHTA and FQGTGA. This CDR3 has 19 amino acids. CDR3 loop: CASSLTGGSRLSGANVLTF. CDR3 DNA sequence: TGTGCCAGCAGCTTAACGGGGGGCAGTCGATTATCTGGGGCCAACGTCCTGACTTTC.

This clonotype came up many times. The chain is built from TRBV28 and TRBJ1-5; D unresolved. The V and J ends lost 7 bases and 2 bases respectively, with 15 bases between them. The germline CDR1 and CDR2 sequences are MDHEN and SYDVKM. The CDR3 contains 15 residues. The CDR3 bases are TGTGCCAGCACCGTACGGGGTTATGGCAATCAGCCCCAGCATTTT. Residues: CASTVRGYGNQPQHF.

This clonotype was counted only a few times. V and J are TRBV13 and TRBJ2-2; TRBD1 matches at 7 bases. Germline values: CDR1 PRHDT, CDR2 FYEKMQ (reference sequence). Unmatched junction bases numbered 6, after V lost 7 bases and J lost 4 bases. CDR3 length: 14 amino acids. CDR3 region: CASTDRDSTGELFF. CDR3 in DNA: TGTGCCAGCACTGACAGGGACAGCACCGGGGAGCTGTTTTTT. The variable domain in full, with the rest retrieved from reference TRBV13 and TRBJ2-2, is AAGVIQSPRHLIKEKRETATLKCYPIPRHDTVYWYQQGPGQDPQFLISFYEKMQSDKGSIPDRFSAQQFSDYHSELNMSSLELGDSALYFCASTDRDSTGELFFGEGSRLTVL.

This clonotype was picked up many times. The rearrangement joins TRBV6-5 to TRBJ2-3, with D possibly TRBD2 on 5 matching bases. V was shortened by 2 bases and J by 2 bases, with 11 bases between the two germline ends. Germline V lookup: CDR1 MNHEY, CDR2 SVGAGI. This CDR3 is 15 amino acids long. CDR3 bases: TGTGCCAGCAGTTACGGAGCGGCGACCACAGATACGCAGTATTTT. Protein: CASSYGAATTDTQYF.

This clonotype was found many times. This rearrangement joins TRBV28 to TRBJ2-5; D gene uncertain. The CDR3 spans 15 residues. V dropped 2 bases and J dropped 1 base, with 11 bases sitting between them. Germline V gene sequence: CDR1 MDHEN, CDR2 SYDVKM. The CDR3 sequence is CASSLRVNFQETQYF. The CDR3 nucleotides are TGTGCCAGCAGTTTAAGGGTCAATTTCCAAGAGACCCAGTACTTC.

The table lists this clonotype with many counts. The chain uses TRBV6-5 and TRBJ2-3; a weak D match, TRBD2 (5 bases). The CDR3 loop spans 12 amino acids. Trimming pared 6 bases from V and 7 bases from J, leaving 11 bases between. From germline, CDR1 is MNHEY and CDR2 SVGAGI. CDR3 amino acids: CASSTIGNTQYF. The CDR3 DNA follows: TGTGCCAGCAGCACTATCGGGAATACGCAGTATTTT.

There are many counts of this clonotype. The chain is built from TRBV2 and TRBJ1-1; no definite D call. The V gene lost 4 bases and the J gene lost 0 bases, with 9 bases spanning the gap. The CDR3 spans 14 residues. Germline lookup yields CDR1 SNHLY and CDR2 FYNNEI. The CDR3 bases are TGTGCCAGCAGTGTTTGGGGAGTGAACACTGAAGCTTTCTTT. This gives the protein CASSVWGVNTEAFF.

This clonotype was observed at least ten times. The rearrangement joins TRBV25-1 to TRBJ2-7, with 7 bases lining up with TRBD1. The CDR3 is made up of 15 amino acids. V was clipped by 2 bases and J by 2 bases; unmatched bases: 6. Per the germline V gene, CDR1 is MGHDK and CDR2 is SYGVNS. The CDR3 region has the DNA TGTGCCAGCAGTGAAAGAGTGGGACAGCCCTACGAGCAGTACTTC. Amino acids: CASSERVGQPYEQYF.

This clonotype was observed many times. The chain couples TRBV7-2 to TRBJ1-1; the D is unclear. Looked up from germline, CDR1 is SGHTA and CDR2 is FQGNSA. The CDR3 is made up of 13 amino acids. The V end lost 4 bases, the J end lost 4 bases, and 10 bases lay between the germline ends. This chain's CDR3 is CASSSIRSTEAFF. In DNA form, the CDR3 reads TGTGCCAGCAGCTCGATTCGATCCACTGAAGCTTTCTTT.

CDR3 loop: CACNPDRSSNTIYF. CDR3 in DNA: TGTGCCTGCAATCCGGACAGGTCGAGTAACACCATATATTTT. The rearrangement joins TRBV5-5 to TRBJ1-3; TRBD1 aligns across 7 bases. CDR1 and CDR2 from the germline V gene are SGHKS and YYEKEE (reference sequence). The CDR3 spans 14 residues. J gave up 7 bases and V 10 bases, and 14 bases lay outside the gene matches. The complete variable domain, with remaining parts taken from reference TRBV5-5 and TRBJ1-3, reads DAGVTQSPTHLIKTRGQQVTLRCSPISGHKSVSWYQQVLGQGPQFIFQYYEKEERGRGNFPDRFSARQFPNYSSELNVNALLLGDSALYLCACNPDRSSNTIYFGEGSWLTVV.

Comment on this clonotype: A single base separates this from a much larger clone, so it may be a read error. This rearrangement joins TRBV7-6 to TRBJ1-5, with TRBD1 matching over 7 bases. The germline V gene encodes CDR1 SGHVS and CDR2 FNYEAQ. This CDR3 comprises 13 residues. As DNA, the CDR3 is TGTACCAGCAGCCGTGGGACAGATCAGCCCCAGCATTTT. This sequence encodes CTSSRGTDQPQHF.

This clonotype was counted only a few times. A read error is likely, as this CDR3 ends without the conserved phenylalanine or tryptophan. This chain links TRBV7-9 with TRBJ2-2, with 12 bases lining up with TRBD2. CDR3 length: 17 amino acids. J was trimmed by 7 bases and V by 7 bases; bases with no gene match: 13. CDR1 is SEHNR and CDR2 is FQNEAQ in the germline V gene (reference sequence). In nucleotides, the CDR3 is TGTGCCAGCATCAACCGACTAGCGGGGGACAAGGTCGGGGAGCTGTTTTAT. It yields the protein CASINRLAGDKVGELFY.

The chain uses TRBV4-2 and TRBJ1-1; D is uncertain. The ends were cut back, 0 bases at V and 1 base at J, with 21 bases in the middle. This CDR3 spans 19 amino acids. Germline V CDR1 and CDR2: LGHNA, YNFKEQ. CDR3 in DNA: TGTGCCAGCAGCCAAGAATTGTTGTCTTTAGGACGGACGAACACTGAAGCTTTCTTT. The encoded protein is CASSQELLSLGRTNTEAFF.

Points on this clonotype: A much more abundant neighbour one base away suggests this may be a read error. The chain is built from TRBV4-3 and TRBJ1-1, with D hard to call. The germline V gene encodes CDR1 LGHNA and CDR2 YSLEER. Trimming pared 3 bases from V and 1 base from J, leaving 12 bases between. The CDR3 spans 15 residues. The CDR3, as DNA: TGCGCCAGCAGCCATAACCTCACACCGAACACTGAAGCTTTCTTT. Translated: CASSHNLTPNTEAFF.

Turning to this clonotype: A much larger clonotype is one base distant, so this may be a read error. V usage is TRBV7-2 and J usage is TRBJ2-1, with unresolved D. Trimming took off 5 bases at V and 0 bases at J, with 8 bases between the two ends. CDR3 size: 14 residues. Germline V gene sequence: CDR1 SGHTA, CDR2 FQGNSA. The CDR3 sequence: CASSALRSYNEQFF. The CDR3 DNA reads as TGTGCCAGCAGCGCTCTACGCTCCTACAATGAGCAGTTCTTC.

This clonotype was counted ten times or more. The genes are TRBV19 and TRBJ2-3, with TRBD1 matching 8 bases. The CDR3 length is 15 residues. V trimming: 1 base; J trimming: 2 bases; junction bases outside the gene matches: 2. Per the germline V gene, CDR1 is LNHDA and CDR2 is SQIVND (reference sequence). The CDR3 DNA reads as TGTGCCAGTAGTATAGCGACAGGGGCCACAGATACGCAGTATTTT. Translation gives CASSIATGATDTQYF.

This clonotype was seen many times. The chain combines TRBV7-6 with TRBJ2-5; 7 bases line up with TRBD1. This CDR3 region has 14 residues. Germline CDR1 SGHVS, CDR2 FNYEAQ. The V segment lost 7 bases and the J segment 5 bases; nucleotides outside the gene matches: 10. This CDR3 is CASIRNRGLETQYF. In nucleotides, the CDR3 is TGTGCCAGCATACGGAACAGGGGCCTGGAGACCCAGTACTTC.

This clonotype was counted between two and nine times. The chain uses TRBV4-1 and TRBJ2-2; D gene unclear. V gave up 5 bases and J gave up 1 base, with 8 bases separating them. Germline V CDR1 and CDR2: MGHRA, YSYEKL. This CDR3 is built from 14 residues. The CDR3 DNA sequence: TGCGCCAGCAGCTGGCTAGAGAACACCGGGGAGCTGTTTTTT. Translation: CASSWLENTGELFF.

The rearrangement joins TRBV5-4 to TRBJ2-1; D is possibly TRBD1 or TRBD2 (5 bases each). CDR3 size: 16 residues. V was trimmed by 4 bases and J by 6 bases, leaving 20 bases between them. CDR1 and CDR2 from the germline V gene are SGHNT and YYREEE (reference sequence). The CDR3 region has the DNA TGTGCCAGCAGCCGGGACGAGTCTAGCCGGCTCAATGAGCAGTTCTTC. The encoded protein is CASSRDESSRLNEQFF. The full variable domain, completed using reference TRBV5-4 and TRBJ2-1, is ETGVTQSPTHLIKTRGQQVTLRCSSQSGHNTVSWYQQALGQGPQFIFQYYREEENGRGNFPPRFSGLQFPNYSSELNVNALELDDSALYLCASSRDESSRLNEQFFGPGTRLTVL.